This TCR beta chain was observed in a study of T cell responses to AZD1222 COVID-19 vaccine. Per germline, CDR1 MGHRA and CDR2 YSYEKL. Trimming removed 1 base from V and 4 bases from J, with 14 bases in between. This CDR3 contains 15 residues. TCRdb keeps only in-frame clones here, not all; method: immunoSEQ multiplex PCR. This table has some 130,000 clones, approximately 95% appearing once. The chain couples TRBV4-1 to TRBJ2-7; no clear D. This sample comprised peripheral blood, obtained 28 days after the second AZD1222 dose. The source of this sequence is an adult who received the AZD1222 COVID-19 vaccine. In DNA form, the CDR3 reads TGCGCCAGCAGCCAAGCGGGTGCGTGGGTGTACGAGCAGTACTTC. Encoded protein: CASSQAGAWVYEQYF.